This T cell receptor (beta chain) originates from a study of blood T cells in healthy people across ages. A second PCR of roughly 7 to 11 cycles used a sample-barcoded 5' primer and a J-beta primer mix. In TCRdb, the 5' RACE reads were re-called with MiXCR into one record per CDR3 protein. The sample has 1.5 million to 2 million distinct CDR3 sequences, around half seen once. This clonotype was obtained from a woman between 35 and 50 years old in good health. Specimen: blood.

This CDR3 reads CASSHGTDFSNYGYTF. The CDR3, as DNA: TGCGCCAGCAGCCACGGGACGGATTTTTCTAACTATGGCTACACCTTC. The V call is TRBV4-1, the J call TRBJ1-2; the D gene is possibly TRBD1 (5 bases). V was shortened by 3 bases and J by 0 bases, with 14 bases between the two germline ends. CDR1 and CDR2 (germline): MGHRA, YSYEKL. The CDR3 has 16 amino acids.